This T cell receptor (beta chain) was found in a study of graft-versus-host responses after intestinal transplantation. General study points: High graft-versus-host to host-versus-graft clonal ratios were found in allografts of patients who had graft-donor T cell macrochimerism.

Germline V gene data show CDR1 as SGHTA and CDR2 as FQGNSA. This CDR3 spans 17 amino acids. V shed 2 bases and J shed 3 bases, with 17 bases lying between them. Comments on this clone: The antigen remains unidentified.

TCRdb's copy holds only in-frame clones and misses some; the assay was immunoSEQ multiplex PCR. The sample carries some 90,000 clones, 80% to 95% recorded once. The receptor was derived from a human donor who was the organ donor for an intestinal transplant. This sample comprised unstimulated CD8+ T cells sorted from spleen or lymph node cells, obtained before transplant. The rearrangement uses TRBV7-2 and TRBJ2-1; tentative D call: TRBD2 (7 bases). DNA for the CDR3: TGTGCCAGCAGCTTATTAGCGGCGGGGGCCAACTACAATGAGCAGTTCTTC. It yields the protein CASSLLAAGANYNEQFF.